This passage covers 20 T cell receptor beta chains from one sample sequenced in a study of blood T cell repertoires in COVID-19. Only in-frame clones appear in the TCRdb table, and some are missing; sequencing was by immunoSEQ multiplex PCR. The sample consists of about 46,000 clones, more than 80% of them appearing once. Sequenced sample: peripheral blood. These TCRs come from a man aged 55 to 69 with acute or convalescent COVID-19.

CDR3 residues: CASSFTGTMNTEAFF. DNA of the CDR3: TGTGCCAGCAGTTTTACCGGGACAATGAACACTGAAGCTTTCTTT. This chain connects TRBV28 to TRBJ1-1; D possibly corresponds to TRBD1 (6 bases). CDR3 size: 15 residues. Trimming took off 3 bases at V and 0 bases at J, with 11 bases between the two ends. CDR1 MDHEN and CDR2 SYDVKM come from the germline V gene.

The chain is built from TRBV24-1 and TRBJ2-3; D possibly corresponds to TRBD1 (6 bases). CDR3 length equals 15 residues. Per germline, CDR1 KGHDR and CDR2 SFDVKD. Trimming took 3 bases from V and 0 from J, leaving 9 bases between them. In DNA form, the CDR3 reads TGTGCCACCAGTGATACAGGGTCTAGCACAGATACGCAGTATTTT. This encodes CATSDTGSSTDTQYF.

The rearrangement uses TRBV5-1 and TRBJ2-3, with 9 bases aligning to TRBD2. Germline V gene lookup returns CDR1 SGHRS and CDR2 YFSETQ. Unmatched junction bases numbered 2, after V lost 4 bases and J lost 2 bases. CDR3 length: 14 amino acids. The CDR3 DNA follows: TGCGCCAGCAGCCCGGGACTAGCCACAGATACGCAGTATTTT. Encoded protein: CASSPGLATDTQYF. The variable domain in full, with the rest retrieved from reference TRBV5-1 and TRBJ2-3, is KAGVTQTPRYLIKTRGQQVTLSCSPISGHRSVSWYQQTPGQGLQFLFEYFSETQRNKGNFPGRFSGRQFSNSRSEMNVSTLELGDSALYLCASSPGLATDTQYFGPGTRLTVL.

This clone was detected only once. This chain links TRBV7-2 with TRBJ2-1, with TRBD2 identical over 8 bases. Looked up from germline, CDR1 is SGHTA and CDR2 is FQGNSA. The CDR3 covers 15 residues. Trimming removed 5 bases from V and 7 bases from J; junction bases left unmatched: 10. The CDR3 sequence is CASSPRSGMGNEQFF. The DNA of the CDR3 is TGTGCCAGCAGCCCGCGTAGCGGGATGGGGAATGAGCAGTTCTTC.

The genes are TRBV15 and TRBJ2-1; TRBD1 matches at 8 bases. The junction had 5 bases not matched to a gene; V was cut back by 4 bases and J by 6 bases. The CDR3 length is 14 residues. CDR1 and CDR2 (germline): LNHNV, YYDKDF (reference sequence). CDR3 nucleotides: TGTGCCACCAGCACGAGGACAGGGACCAATGAGCAGTTCTTC. This translates into CATSTRTGTNEQFF.

V is TRBV18 and J is TRBJ2-7, with D tentatively TRBD2 (6 bases). The CDR3 is 13 amino acids. Deletions cut 5 bases from V and 2 bases from J, with 10 bases between. From germline, CDR1 is KGHSH and CDR2 LQKENI. The CDR3 DNA reads TGTGCCAGCTCATCGGGACTTCCCTACGAGCAGTACTTC. It specifies CASSSGLPYEQYF.

This clone was found once. The chain employs TRBV28 and TRBJ2-3; TRBD1 is a possible D gene (6 bases). V was cut by 7 bases and J by 13 bases, with 15 bases left in between. Germline-derived CDR1 and CDR2 are MDHEN and SYDVKM. This CDR3 contains 11 residues. The CDR3 DNA follows: TGTGCCAGCACCTCGGACAGAGGGAAGTATTTT. Translation gives CASTSDRGKYF.

Here the CDR3 reads CASSQVVTKGATGELFF. The CDR3 nucleotides are TGCGCCAGCAGCCAAGTTGTCACAAAGGGGGCCACCGGGGAGCTGTTTTTT. The chain recombines TRBV4-1 with TRBJ2-2; 7 bases are a match to TRBD1. The CDR3 contains 17 residues. Per germline, CDR1 MGHRA and CDR2 YSYEKL. The J segment lost 4 bases and the V segment lost 1 base, leaving 9 bases of the junction unmatched.

The rearrangement joins TRBV3-1 (or the pseudogene TRBV3-2) to TRBJ1-5; TRBD1 matches at 11 bases. V lost 1 base, J lost 5 bases, and 1 base stayed unmatched. The CDR3 contains 15 residues. The V gene's germline CDR1 is LGHDT and CDR2 YNNKEL (reference sequence). CDR3 amino acids: CASSQGTGGYQPQHF. The CDR3 nucleotides are TGTGCCAGCAGCCAAGGGACAGGGGGCTATCAGCCCCAGCATTTT.

The genes are TRBV28 and TRBJ2-5, with TRBD2 matching over 8 bases. Germline V lookup: CDR1 MDHEN, CDR2 SYDVKM. The CDR3 spans 15 residues. V was pared by 3 bases and J by 5 bases, with 8 bases of the junction left unmatched. The CDR3 region is CASSFGRTSSETQYF. CDR3 coding DNA: TGTGCCAGCAGTTTCGGAAGGACTAGCTCCGAGACCCAGTACTTC.

This clone has only one observation. This chain links TRBV7-9 with TRBJ1-4; 7 positions agree with TRBD1. There are 15 residues in the CDR3. J was trimmed by 4 bases and V by 6 bases; bases with no gene match: 8. The germline V gene has CDR1 SEHNR and CDR2 FQNEAQ (reference sequence). This chain's CDR3 is CASSDRAGVNEKLFF. For the CDR3, the DNA is TGTGCCAGCAGTGACAGGGCTGGCGTTAATGAAAAACTGTTTTTT.

This rearrangement joins TRBV20-1 to TRBJ1-2; the D is unclear. CDR1 DFQATT and CDR2 SNEGSKA come from the germline V gene (reference sequence). CDR3 length: 11 amino acids. Trimming took off 7 bases at V and 4 bases at J, with 10 bases between the two ends. This CDR3 is CSGTRGYGYTF. In nucleotides, the CDR3 is TGCAGTGGAACCCGCGGCTATGGCTACACCTTC.

This clone was recorded only once. The gene calls are TRBV24-1 and TRBJ2-3; D gene uncertain. Trimming removed 4 bases from V and 1 base from J, with 8 bases in between. From germline, CDR1 is KGHDR and CDR2 SFDVKD. The CDR3 runs 14 residues. The DNA for the CDR3 is TGTGCCACCAGTGACCCGGTACGCACAGATACGCAGTATTTT. This sequence encodes CATSDPVRTDTQYF.

The chain combines TRBV7-7 with TRBJ2-5; TRBD1 agrees at 8 bases. The V and J ends lost 4 bases and 4 bases, in that order; junction bases with no gene match: 11. This CDR3 region has 16 residues. Germline V gene data show CDR1 as SSHAT and CDR2 as FNYEAQ (reference sequence). The CDR3 loop reads CASSSRTTGTGETQYF. The CDR3 nucleotides read TGTGCCAGCAGCTCCCGGACCACCGGGACAGGAGAGACCCAGTACTTC. Full variable domain (outside the CDR3, taken from reference TRBV7-7 and TRBJ2-5): GAGVSQSPRYKVTKRGQDVTLRCDPISSHATLYWYQQALGQGPEFLTYFNYEAQPDKSGLPSDRFSAERPEGSISTLTIQRTEQRDSAMYRCASSSRTTGTGETQYFGPGTRLLVL.

The J gene is TRBJ1-4, the V gene TRBV5-6, with a weak D call TRBD1 (5 bases). Germline CDR1 SGHDT, CDR2 YYEEEE. This CDR3 is 13 amino acids long. Trimming removed 0 bases from V and 8 bases from J, with 8 bases in between. The CDR3 reads CASSLVEGEKLFF. DNA of the CDR3: TGTGCCAGCAGCTTGGTGGAGGGGGAAAAACTGTTTTTT.

This clone appeared a single time. CDR3 amino acids: CATSRGTGLAGEADTQYF. CDR3 DNA: TGTGCCACCAGCAGAGGCACTGGACTAGCGGGAGAAGCAGATACGCAGTATTTT. The gene calls are TRBV15 and TRBJ2-3; 13 nucleotides line up with TRBD2. Germline CDR1 reads LNHNV; CDR2 reads YYDKDF (reference sequence). The CDR3 contains 18 residues. V trimming: 1 base; J trimming: 4 bases; junction bases outside the gene matches: 8.

CDR3 sequence reads: CASSGRSGYGYTF. DNA for the CDR3: TGTGCCAGCAGTGGGAGATCGGGCTATGGCTACACCTTC. This rearrangement joins TRBV3-1 (or the pseudogene TRBV3-2) to TRBJ1-2; D is undetermined. This CDR3 is built from 13 residues. The germline V and J ends were trimmed by 6 bases and 4 bases, with 12 bases remaining between them. In germline, CDR1 is LGHDT, CDR2 YNNKEL (reference sequence).

This clone was detected only once. The chain couples TRBV7-9 to TRBJ1-3; D is ambiguous. The germline V gene encodes CDR1 SEHNR and CDR2 FQNEAQ (reference sequence). V was clipped by 3 bases and J by 2 bases, with 8 bases between them. The CDR3 loop spans 14 amino acids. This CDR3 is CASSLGRAGNTIYF. The CDR3 region has the DNA TGTGCCAGCAGCTTGGGGAGGGCTGGAAACACCATATATTTT. The full variable domain, with the rest looked up from reference TRBV7-9 and TRBJ1-3, is DTGVSQNPRHKITKRGQNVTFRCDPISEHNRLYWYRQTLGQGPEFLTYFQNEAQLEKSRLLSDRFSAERPKGSFSTLEIQRTEQGDSAMYLCASSLGRAGNTIYFGEGSWLTVV.

This chain uses TRBV5-1 with TRBJ2-6, with D possibly TRBD1 on 6 matching bases. Trimming stripped 0 bases from V and 4 bases from J, with 11 bases between. The CDR3 runs to 16 residues. Germline CDR1 and CDR2: SGHRS and YFSETQ. The CDR3 is CASSLATGSGANVLTF. Here the CDR3 DNA reads TGCGCCAGCAGCTTGGCAACAGGGAGCGGGGCCAACGTCCTGACTTTC.

The genes are TRBV3-1 (or the pseudogene TRBV3-2) and TRBJ1-3; 8 bases map to TRBD1. CDR1 and CDR2 from the germline V gene are LGHDT and YNNKEL (reference sequence). Trimming took 0 bases from V and 2 from J; bases not matched to a gene: 6. The length of the CDR3 is 17 residues. The CDR3 DNA follows: TGTGCCAGCAGCCAAGAACCCAGGGGGCCGGCTGGAAACACCATATATTTT. It codes for CASSQEPRGPAGNTIYF.